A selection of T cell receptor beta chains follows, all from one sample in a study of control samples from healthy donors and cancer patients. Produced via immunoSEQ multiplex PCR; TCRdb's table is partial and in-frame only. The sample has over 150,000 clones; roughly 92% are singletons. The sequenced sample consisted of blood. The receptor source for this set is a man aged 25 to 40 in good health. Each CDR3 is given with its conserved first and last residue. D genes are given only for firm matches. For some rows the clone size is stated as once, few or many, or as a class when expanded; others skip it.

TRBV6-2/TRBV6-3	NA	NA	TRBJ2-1	TGTGCCAGCAGTTACTCGTGGGAAAATGAGCAGTTCTTC	CASSYSWENEQFF
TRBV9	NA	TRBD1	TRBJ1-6	TGTGCCAGCAGCGTAGGACAGACAGGGAATTCACCCCTCCACTTT	CASSVGQTGNSPLHF
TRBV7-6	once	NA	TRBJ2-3	TGTGCCAGCAGCCGGGACGGGACCCACACAGATACGCAGTATTTT	CASSRDGTHTDTQYF
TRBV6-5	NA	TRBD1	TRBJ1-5	TGTGCCAGCAGTCACCGGGACAGTAGCAATCAGCCCCAGCATTTT	CASSHRDSSNQPQHF
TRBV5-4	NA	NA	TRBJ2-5	TGTGCCAGCAGCACCCGGAGGGGACCGATACAAGAGACCCAGTACTTC	CASSTRRGPIQETQYF
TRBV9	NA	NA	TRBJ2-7	TGTGCCAGCAGCGTAGGAGGGTCGTGGGCTCAGTACTTC	CASSVGGSWAQYF
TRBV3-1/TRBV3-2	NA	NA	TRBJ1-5	TGTGCCAGCAGCCAAGCTAATCAGCCCCAGCATTTT	CASSQANQPQHF
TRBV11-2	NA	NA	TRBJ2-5	TGTGCCAGCAGCTTAGAAGGGAGGCCAGGGGGGGAGACCCAGTACTTC	CASSLEGRPGGETQYF
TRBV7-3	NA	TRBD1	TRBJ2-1	TGTGCCAGCAGCTTTTCGGGACAGGCGACCAATGAGCAGTTCTTC	CASSFSGQATNEQFF
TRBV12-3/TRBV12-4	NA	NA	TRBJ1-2	TGTGCCAGCACTCAGCAAACTAACTATGGCTACACCTTC	CASTQQTNYGYTF
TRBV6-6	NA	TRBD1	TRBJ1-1	TGTGCCAGCAGCCCCTCCGGGACAGGGGTCCAGGCTGAAGCTTTCTTT	CASSPSGTGVQAEAFF
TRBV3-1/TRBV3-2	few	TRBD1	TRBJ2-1	TGTGCCAGCAGCGCCGGGACAGGCGACTACAATGAGCAGTTCTTC	CASSAGTGDYNEQFF
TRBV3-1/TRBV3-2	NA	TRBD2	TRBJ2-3	TGTGCCAGCAGCCACACTAGCGGGGGCTCCACAGATACGCAGTATTTT	CASSHTSGGSTDTQYF
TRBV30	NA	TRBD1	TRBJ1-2	TGTGCCTGGATTCTACCAGGGACAGGGGGCCTCTATGGCTACACCTTC	CAWILPGTGGLYGYTF
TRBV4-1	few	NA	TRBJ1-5	TGCGCCAGCAGCCAAGATACGGGCTACCTCCATAGCAATCAGCCCCAGCATTTT	CASSQDTGYLHSNQPQHF
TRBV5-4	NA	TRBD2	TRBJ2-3	TGTGCCAGCAGCTTACGAACTAGCGGGGGTTTTCCAGCGGGAGATACGCAGTATTTT	CASSLRTSGGFPAGDTQYF
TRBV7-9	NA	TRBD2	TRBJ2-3	TGTGCCAGCAGCTTAGAAGCGGGGGGGATCACAGATACGCAGTATTTT	CASSLEAGGITDTQYF
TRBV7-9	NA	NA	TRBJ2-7	TGTGCCAGCAGCTCTCAGATCAACTACGAGCAGTACTTC	CASSSQINYEQYF
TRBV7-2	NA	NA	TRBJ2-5	TGTGCCAGCAGCTCCTACTCGGACAGTTTACGTTTGGAGACCCAGTACTTC	CASSSYSDSLRLETQYF
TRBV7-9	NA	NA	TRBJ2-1	TGTGCCAGCAGCTTAGTGCTTATGAGTAATGAGCAGTTCTTC	CASSLVLMSNEQFF
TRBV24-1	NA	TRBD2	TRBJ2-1	TGTGCCACCAGTGAGGCTAGCGGGAGGTACTCCAGCTCCTACAATGAGCAGTTCTTC	CATSEASGRYSSSYNEQFF